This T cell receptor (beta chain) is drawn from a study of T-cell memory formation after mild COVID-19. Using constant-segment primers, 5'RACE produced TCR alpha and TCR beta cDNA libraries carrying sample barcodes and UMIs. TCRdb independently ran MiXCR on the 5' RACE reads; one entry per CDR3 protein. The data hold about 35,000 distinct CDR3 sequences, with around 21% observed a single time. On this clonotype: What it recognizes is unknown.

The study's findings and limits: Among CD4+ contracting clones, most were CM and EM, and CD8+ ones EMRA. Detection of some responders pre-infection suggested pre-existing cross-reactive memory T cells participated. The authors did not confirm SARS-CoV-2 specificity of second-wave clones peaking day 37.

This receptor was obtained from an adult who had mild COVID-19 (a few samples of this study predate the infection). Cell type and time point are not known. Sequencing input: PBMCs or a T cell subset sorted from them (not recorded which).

CDR3 nucleotides: TGTGCCAGCACCACAGCGGGGCCGTACCAAGAGACCCAGTACTTC. Its protein product is CASTTAGPYQETQYF. V gene TRBV12-3 or TRBV12-4 combines with J gene TRBJ2-5, with 7 bases identical to TRBD2. After removal of 7 bases from V and 0 bases from J, the junction contained 8 bases not matched to a gene. This CDR3 has 15 residues.